These T cell receptor beta chains were read from a single sample in a study of shared clonotypes between healthy human individuals. The repertoire was sequenced with immunoSEQ multiplex PCR; TCRdb's copy has only in-frame clones and lacks some. The table has about 480,000 clones, about 75% seen once. Input material: PBMCs. These TCRs come from a woman between 40 and 55 years old in good health. Some clones in this sample may be carry-over from other donors' samples. Each CDR3 is given with its conserved first and last residue. D genes are given only for firm matches. Clone size is not always given. Where it is, it says once, few, many or a class for expanded clones.

clone_size	cdr3_length	j_call	d_call	v_call	cdr3_aa	cdr3_nt
few	14	TRBJ2-7	TRBD2	TRBV30	CAWRPSGSLLEQYF	TGTGCCTGGAGGCCAAGCGGGAGCCTCCTCGAGCAGTACTTC
NA	16	TRBJ1-1	NA	TRBV19	CASSADSGTIPTEAFF	TGTGCCAGTAGTGCCGACTCAGGGACCATACCCACTGAAGCTTTCTTT
NA	15	TRBJ2-1	TRBD1	TRBV5-8	CASSLLGQPYNEQFF	TGTGCCAGCAGCTTGTTGGGACAGCCCTACAATGAGCAGTTCTTC
NA	16	TRBJ2-7	TRBD1	TRBV5-5	CASRPTDRENPYEQYF	TGTGCCAGCAGACCAACCGACAGGGAGAATCCCTACGAGCAGTACTTC
once	14	TRBJ1-5	TRBD1	TRBV6-1	CASSFPGGGQPQHF	TGTGCCAGCAGTTTTCCAGGGGGCGGTCAGCCCCAGCATTTT
NA	14	TRBJ2-7	NA	TRBV18	CASSPSPLAYEQYF	TGTGCCAGCTCACCTTCTCCCCTCGCCTACGAGCAGTACTTC
NA	20	TRBJ2-7	NA	TRBV4-2	CASSQGVRDPYTFPSYEQYF	TGTGCCAGCAGCCAAGGGGTCCGGGACCCCTACACCTTTCCCTCCTACGAGCAGTACTTC
NA	16	TRBJ2-7	TRBD1	TRBV19	CASSITPGQASYEQYF	TGTGCCAGTAGTATCACACCGGGACAGGCCTCCTACGAGCAGTACTTC
NA	16	TRBJ2-7	TRBD2	TRBV7-9	CASSSATSGSSYEQYF	TGTGCCAGCAGCTCGGCGACTAGCGGGAGTTCCTACGAGCAGTACTTC
NA	18	TRBJ1-1	NA	TRBV10-1	CASSESRRGLIGYTEAFF	TGCGCCAGCAGTGAGTCTAGACGGGGGCTCATTGGATACACTGAAGCTTTCTTT
NA	15	TRBJ2-1	TRBD1	TRBV5-6	CASSSGQGVYNEQFF	TGTGCCAGCAGTTCCGGACAGGGGGTCTACAATGAGCAGTTCTTC
once	14	TRBJ2-1	TRBD2	TRBV29-1	CSVEDGRAGDEQFF	TGCAGCGTTGAAGACGGGAGGGCGGGGGATGAGCAGTTCTTC
NA	19	TRBJ1-3	NA	TRBV4-1	CASSPTPLQGYYSGNTIYF	TGCGCCAGCAGCCCCACCCCTTTGCAGGGTTATTACTCTGGAAACACCATATATTTT
once	15	TRBJ2-1	NA	TRBV10-3	CAISESGLSPNEQFF	TGTGCCATCAGTGAGTCGGGACTCAGCCCCAATGAGCAGTTCTTC
NA	16	TRBJ2-5	TRBD2	TRBV16	CASSQSRTSGQETQYF	TGTGCCAGCAGCCAATCACGGACTAGCGGCCAAGAGACCCAGTACTTC
NA	13	TRBJ1-5	TRBD1	TRBV19	CASSGTGNQPQHF	TGTGCCAGCTCCGGGACAGGTAATCAGCCCCAGCATTTT
once	13	TRBJ1-2	NA	TRBV7-9	CASSLASGPGYTF	TGTGCCAGCAGCTTGGCCTCGGGGCCTGGCTACACCTTC
many	14	TRBJ2-1	NA	TRBV11-3	CASSLDQKGGEQFF	TGTGCCAGCAGCTTAGATCAAAAGGGCGGTGAGCAGTTCTTC
NA	15	TRBJ2-3	NA	TRBV7-6	CASSPGAGRTDTQYF	TGTGCCAGCAGCCCAGGGGCCGGGAGGACAGATACGCAGTATTTT
NA	15	TRBJ2-1	NA	TRBV7-3	CASSRVRGPDNEQFF	TGTGCCAGCAGCCGGGTGCGGGGCCCCGACAATGAGCAGTTCTTC
NA	15	TRBJ2-2	TRBD1	TRBV12-5	CASGLTGGSTGELFF	TGTGCTAGTGGTCTCACAGGGGGGAGCACCGGGGAGCTGTTTTTT
NA	13	TRBJ1-4	NA	TRBV2	CASKKDYNEKLFF	TGTGCCAGCAAAAAGGACTACAATGAAAAACTGTTTTTT
NA	13	TRBJ2-3	NA	TRBV7-9	CASSLLTTDTQYF	TGTGCCAGCAGCTTATTGACCACAGATACGCAGTATTTT
NA	14	TRBJ2-3	NA	TRBV6-1	CASSEARGADTQYF	TGTGCCAGCAGTGAAGCGAGGGGAGCAGATACGCAGTATTTT
many	15	TRBJ2-5	NA	TRBV19	CASSIRPRVGETQYF	TGTGCCAGTAGTATAAGACCCAGGGTAGGAGAGACCCAGTACTTC
NA	14	TRBJ1-2	TRBD1	TRBV28	CASSPTGGSYGYTF	TGTGCCAGCAGTCCTACAGGGGGGTCCTATGGCTACACCTTC
few	16	TRBJ1-2	NA	TRBV12-5	CASGLVTGLGAAGYTF	TGTGCTAGTGGTTTGGTAACCGGGTTAGGAGCCGCTGGCTACACCTTC
NA	14	TRBJ2-7	NA	TRBV6-1	CASSERQIGYEQYF	TGTGCCAGCAGTGAACGACAGATAGGCTACGAGCAGTACTTC
few	13	TRBJ1-1	NA	TRBV19	CASSQTPNTEAFF	TGTGCCAGTAGTCAAACACCGAACACTGAAGCTTTCTTT
once	14	TRBJ1-1	NA	TRBV7-2	CASSLVGMNTEAFF	TGTGCCAGCAGCTTAGTGGGGATGAACACTGAAGCTTTCTTT
NA	14	TRBJ1-1	NA	TRBV25-1	CASSGGPDYTEAFF	TGTGCCAGCAGTGGAGGACCAGACTACACTGAAGCTTTCTTT
NA	14	TRBJ1-2	TRBD1	TRBV19	CASTDPGQGRGYTF	TGTGCCAGTACCGATCCCGGACAGGGTCGGGGCTACACCTTC
many	16	TRBJ2-1	TRBD2	TRBV7-2	CASSRARVAGYNEQFF	TGTGCCAGCAGCCGCGCCAGGGTAGCGGGCTACAATGAGCAGTTCTTC
NA	13	TRBJ1-1	NA	TRBV10-3	CAITPRLPGEAFF	TGTGCCATCACTCCGCGACTTCCGGGTGAAGCTTTCTTT
few	15	TRBJ2-1	TRBD2	TRBV11-2	CASSSKRGSYNEQFF	TGTGCCAGCAGCTCTAAGCGGGGATCCTACAATGAGCAGTTCTTC
once	14	TRBJ2-5	NA	TRBV18	CASSPAQGKETQYF	TGTGCCAGCTCACCAGCACAGGGTAAAGAGACCCAGTACTTC
NA	16	TRBJ2-1	TRBD2	TRBV5-1	CASSLILAGGSNEQFF	TGCGCCAGCAGCTTAATACTAGCGGGAGGGTCCAATGAGCAGTTCTTC
NA	12	TRBJ1-2	NA	TRBV11-2	CASSLDNYGYTF	TGTGCCAGCAGCTTAGACAACTATGGCTACACCTTC
many	14	TRBJ1-4	TRBD1	TRBV5-1	CASSTGQGREKLFF	TGCGCCAGCAGCACCGGACAGGGCCGGGAAAAACTGTTTTTT
NA	13	TRBJ2-2	NA	TRBV5-1	CASSSNNDIGLFF	TGCGCCAGCAGCTCAAATAACGACATCGGGCTGTTTTTT
NA	17	TRBJ2-5	TRBD2	TRBV5-1	CASSWGLAGVSQETQYF	TGCGCCAGCAGCTGGGGACTAGCGGGAGTCTCCCAAGAGACCCAGTACTTC
many	15	TRBJ2-4	NA	TRBV2	CASSLPPGAKNIQYF	TGTGCCAGCAGTCTTCCCCCTGGGGCCAAAAACATTCAGTACTTC
NA	14	TRBJ2-1	NA	TRBV2	CASHVGGTGSEQFF	TGTGCCAGCCATGTCGGGGGTACGGGGAGTGAGCAGTTCTTC
many	14	TRBJ2-1	NA	TRBV5-6	CASSLRATYNEQFF	TGTGCCAGCAGCTTGCGAGCGACATACAATGAGCAGTTCTTC
many	15	TRBJ2-1	TRBD2	TRBV19	CASSTPGLDYNEQFF	TGTGCCAGTAGTACTCCGGGACTAGACTACAATGAGCAGTTCTTC
many	12	TRBJ2-7	NA	TRBV29-1	CSVGPNAYEQYF	TGCAGCGTTGGTCCTAACGCCTACGAGCAGTACTTC
NA	17	TRBJ1-5	NA	TRBV28	CASSTGGGEVSNQPQHF	TGTGCCAGCAGTACCGGGGGGGGCGAGGTTAGCAATCAGCCCCAGCATTTT
NA	15	TRBJ1-4	TRBD1	TRBV28	CASSPSGTGTEKLFF	TGTGCCAGCAGTCCCTCCGGGACAGGTACCGAAAAACTGTTTTTT